Shown below are 16 T cell receptor beta chains from a single sample sequenced in a study of T cell clonality in common variable immunodeficiency. Sequencing used immunoSEQ multiplex PCR; TCRdb keeps in-frame clones, though not all of them. Singletons are absent from the sample, which has about 41,000 clones. The material sequenced was peripheral blood mononuclear cells. These receptor sequences come from a person aged 18 to 69 in good health.

This clone was recorded at least ten times. Read sequence stops 3 residues before the CDR3 end, and the germline J gene provides the missing end. The rearrangement uses TRBV4-2 and TRBJ2-3, with TRBD2 matching 14 bases. The trim removed 2 bases at V and 4 bases at J, leaving 14 bases unmatched. The length of the CDR3 is 20 residues. The V gene's germline CDR1 is LGHNA and CDR2 YNFKEQ. CDR3 DNA, as far as it was read: TGTGCCAGCAGCCAACCAGGGACTAGCGGGAGTTCCCGGGCACCAGATACG. This sequence encodes CASSQPGTSGSSRAPDT. In full, the CDR3 reads CASSQPGTSGSSRAPDTQYF.

This clone has ten or more counts. The read gets to within 3 residues of the CDR3 end, and the germline J gene fills in the rest. This rearrangement joins TRBV20-1 to TRBJ1-2; D gene ambiguous. Germline lookup yields CDR1 DFQATT and CDR2 SNEGSKA (reference sequence). The CDR3 contains 14 residues. The CDR3 DNA, read in part, is TGCAGTGCTAGACCCTCAGGACTCTATACTTTT. Its protein is CSARPSGLYTF. The CDR3 as a whole reads CSARPSGLYTFYTF.

In its sample, this clone was seen many times. The read stops 3 residues short of the end of the CDR3; the missing end is completed from the germline J gene. The rearrangement joins TRBV10-3 to TRBJ1-1; TRBD1 matches at 8 bases. The CDR3 is made up of 16 amino acids. Germline CDR1 is ENHRY and CDR2 is SYGVKD. The junction had 16 bases not matched to a gene; V was cut back by 8 bases and J by 5 bases. CDR3 amino acids: CAIGGAGGIQVTEAFF. CDR3 DNA, as far as it was read: TGTGCCATCGGGGGGGCAGGGGGCATCCAGGTGACTGAA.

This clone was seen many times. The read terminates 3 residues ahead of where the CDR3 ends, so the germline J gene completes it. The sample has other DNA sequences that encode this CDR3 too. This chain connects TRBV7-9 to TRBJ2-7, with D hard to call. Germline lookup yields CDR1 SEHNR and CDR2 FQNEAQ (reference sequence). Trimming removed 2 bases at V and 2 bases at J, with 4 bases between. The CDR3 extends over 12 amino acids. The sequenced part of the CDR3 DNA is TGTGCCAGCAGCTTACAGACCTACGAG. Protein product: CASSLQTYE. The CDR3 as a whole reads CASSLQTYEQYF.

This clone was observed at least ten times. The read gets to within 3 residues of the CDR3 end, and the germline J gene fills in the rest. The chain carries TRBV5-1 and TRBJ2-7; the D gene is possibly TRBD1 (5 bases). The CDR3 is made up of 14 amino acids. Per the germline V gene, CDR1 is SGHRS and CDR2 is YFSETQ. Trimming cost V 4 bases and J 6 bases, with 17 bases left between them. The DNA read from the CDR3 is TGCGCCAGCAGCGTAGGGGCAAGGCTAGGCGAG. It encodes CASSVGARLGE. The whole CDR3 sequence reads CASSVGARLGEQYF. The whole variable domain, remainder taken from reference TRBV5-1 and TRBJ2-7, is KAGVTQTPRYLIKTRGQQVTLSCSPISGHRSVSWYQQTPGQGLQFLFEYFSETQRNKGNFPGRFSGRQFSNSRSEMNVSTLELGDSALYLCASSVGARLGEQYFGPGTRLTVT.

This clone was observed at least ten times. The CDR3 goes on 3 residues after the read ends, and that part is filled in from the germline J gene. The V call is TRBV6-1, the J call TRBJ1-3; the D is unclear. V was cut by 1 base and J by 4 bases, with 11 bases left in between. The V gene's germline CDR1 is MNHNS and CDR2 SASEGT. The CDR3 is made up of 15 amino acids. CDR3 DNA, as far as it was read: TGTGCCAGCAGTGAAGGGCAGGCTGACGGAAACACC. Amino acids: CASSEGQADGNT. The entire CDR3 sequence reads CASSEGQADGNTIYF.

The CDR3 sequence: CASSEAGGEQYF. CDR3 DNA (partial): TGTGCCAGCAGTGAAGCAGGGGGCGAG. This sequence joins TRBV6-1 and TRBJ2-7, with D possibly being TRBD1 (6 bases). Sequencing ends 3 residues short of the CDR3 end; the germline J gene provides the rest. The CDR3 length is 12 residues. In germline, CDR1 is MNHNS, CDR2 SASEGT. The V gene lost 0 bases and the J gene lost 6 bases, with 6 bases spanning the gap.

This clone appeared many times. The CDR3 end falls 3 residues outside the read, so it is completed with the germline J gene. The V and J genes are TRBV19 and TRBJ1-5, with D uncertain. The germline gives CDR1 LNHDA, CDR2 SQIVND (reference sequence). V was pared by 1 base and J by 4 bases, with 8 bases between. The CDR3 consists of 14 residues. The CDR3 sequence: CASSIGQNNQPQHF. The covered CDR3 bases are TGTGCCAGTAGTATAGGTCAGAATAATCAGCCC.

This clone was recorded many times. The DNA ends 3 residues before the CDR3 does, and the rest of the CDR3 is filled in from the germline J gene. The chain is built from TRBV18 and TRBJ2-7, with 10 positions matching TRBD1. CDR1 is KGHSH and CDR2 is LQKENI in the germline V gene. The CDR3 sequence is 14 residues long. V dropped 5 bases and J dropped 5; count of bases not matched to a gene: 6. The CDR3 reads CASSSRDRGHEQYF. The sequenced part of the CDR3 DNA is TGTGCCAGCTCATCCCGGGACAGGGGCCACGAG.

This clone was recorded many times. The CDR3 end is not reached by the read, which stops 3 residues before it; the germline J gene fills it in. The chain employs TRBV12-3 or TRBV12-4 and TRBJ2-1, with 14 bases fitting TRBD2. J was trimmed by 8 bases and V by 5 bases; bases with no gene match: 8. This CDR3 has 16 residues. CDR3 in amino acids: CASSAPGLAGVDEQFF. Incomplete CDR3 DNA: TGTGCCAGCAGTGCCCCGGGACTAGCGGGAGTGGATGAG.

The sample holds many counts of this clone. Sequencing ends 3 residues short of the CDR3 end; the germline J gene provides the rest. The chain has TRBV19 and TRBJ2-1; the match to TRBD1 covers 11 bases. V lost 3 bases, J lost 7 bases, and 14 bases stayed unmatched. The CDR3 is 18 residues long. Germline V gene data show CDR1 as LNHDA and CDR2 as SQIVND (reference sequence). CDR3 bases read: TGTGCCAGTAGTATTCTCGCCGCCGGGACAGGGGGTAATAATGAG. Its translation is CASSILAAGTGGNNE. The whole CDR3 protein reads CASSILAAGTGGNNEQFF.

This clone was observed many times. The read comes to an end 3 residues before the CDR3 does, leaving the germline J gene to fill in the end. The gene calls are TRBV7-9 and TRBJ2-1; 10 bases line up with TRBD2. This CDR3 is 13 amino acids long. V shed 4 bases, J shed 9 bases, and the junction held 3 bases outside the gene matches. Germline CDR1 SEHNR, CDR2 FQNEAQ (reference sequence). Incomplete CDR3 DNA: TGTGCCAGCAGCTGGGGGACTAGCGTTGAG. Its protein product is CASSWGTSVE. The full-length CDR3 reads as CASSWGTSVEQFF.

This clone appeared many times. The read finishes 3 residues shy of the CDR3 end, and the germline J gene is used to complete it. The V gene is TRBV7-6, the J gene TRBJ2-1, with 9 positions matching TRBD2. CDR1 and CDR2 (germline): SGHVS, FNYEAQ. CDR3 length equals 17 residues. Germline trimming cut 1 base from V and 2 bases from J; bases unmatched to any gene: 6. The DNA read from the CDR3 is TGTGCCAGCAGCTTAGAGGTTAGCGGGAGCCCCTACAATGAG. It yields the protein CASSLEVSGSPYNE. The full CDR3 reads CASSLEVSGSPYNEQFF.

In its sample, this clone was seen many times. Sequencing ends 3 residues short of the CDR3 end; the germline J gene provides the rest. The chain recombines TRBV29-1 with TRBJ2-5; 7 bases agree with TRBD1. CDR3 length equals 12 residues. Trimming removed 5 bases from V and 1 base from J; junction bases left unmatched: 1. Germline V gives CDR1 SQVTM, CDR2 ANQGSEA. This chain's CDR3 is CSVQGVQETQYF. The CDR3 DNA, read in part, is TGCAGCGTTCAGGGGGTCCAAGAGACC.

This clone was seen repeatedly, ten times or more. The sequenced fragment ends 3 residues before the CDR3 boundary, so the rest is inferred from the germline J gene. The J gene is TRBJ2-7, the V gene TRBV5-1; 7 positions match TRBD2. This CDR3 is built from 18 residues. Germline loops: CDR1 SGHRS, CDR2 YFSETQ. The V gene end was trimmed by 4 bases and the J gene end by 4 bases; junction bases not matched to a gene: 20. The CDR3 sequence: CASSPGGSAGAGAYEQYF. The CDR3 DNA, read in part, is TGCGCCAGCAGCCCAGGTGGGAGCGCGGGAGCCGGTGCGTACGAG. Full variable domain (outside the CDR3, taken from reference TRBV5-1 and TRBJ2-7): KAGVTQTPRYLIKTRGQQVTLSCSPISGHRSVSWYQQTPGQGLQFLFEYFSETQRNKGNFPGRFSGRQFSNSRSEMNVSTLELGDSALYLCASSPGGSAGAGAYEQYFGPGTRLTVT.

In its sample, this clone was seen many times. The CDR3 goes on 3 residues after the read ends, and that part is filled in from the germline J gene. The rearrangement joins TRBV27 to TRBJ2-1; no firm D call. This CDR3 has 13 amino acids. Germline lookup yields CDR1 MNHEY and CDR2 SMNVEV (reference sequence). V lost 3 bases to trimming and J lost 3 bases, with 6 bases between them. The part of the CDR3 DNA that was read is TGTGCCAGCAGTTTTCAGATCTACAATGAG. Translated, it gives CASSFQIYNE. The whole CDR3 sequence reads CASSFQIYNEQFF.